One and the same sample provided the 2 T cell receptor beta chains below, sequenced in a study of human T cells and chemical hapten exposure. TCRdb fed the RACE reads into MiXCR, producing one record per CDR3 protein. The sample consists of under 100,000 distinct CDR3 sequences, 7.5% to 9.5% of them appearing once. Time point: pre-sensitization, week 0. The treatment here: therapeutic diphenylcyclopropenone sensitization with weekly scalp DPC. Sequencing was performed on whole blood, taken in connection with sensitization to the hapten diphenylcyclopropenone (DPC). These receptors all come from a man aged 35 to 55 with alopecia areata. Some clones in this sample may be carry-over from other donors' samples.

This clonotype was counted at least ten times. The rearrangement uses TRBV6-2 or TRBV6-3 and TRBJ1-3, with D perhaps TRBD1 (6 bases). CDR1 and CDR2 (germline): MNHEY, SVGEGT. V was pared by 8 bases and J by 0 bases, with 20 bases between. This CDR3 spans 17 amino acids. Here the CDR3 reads CASAWTASSFSGNTIYF. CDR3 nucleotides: TGTGCCAGCGCCTGGACAGCATCTTCCTTCTCTGGAAACACCATATATTTT.

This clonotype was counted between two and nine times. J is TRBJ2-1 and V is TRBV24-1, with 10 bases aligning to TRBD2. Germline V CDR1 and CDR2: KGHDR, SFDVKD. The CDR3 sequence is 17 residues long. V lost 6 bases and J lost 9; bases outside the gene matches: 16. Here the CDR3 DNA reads TGTGCCACCAGTCCGCTGGGAGCGGGAGGGCTCAGGGGTGAGCAGTTCTTC. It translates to CATSPLGAGGLRGEQFF.